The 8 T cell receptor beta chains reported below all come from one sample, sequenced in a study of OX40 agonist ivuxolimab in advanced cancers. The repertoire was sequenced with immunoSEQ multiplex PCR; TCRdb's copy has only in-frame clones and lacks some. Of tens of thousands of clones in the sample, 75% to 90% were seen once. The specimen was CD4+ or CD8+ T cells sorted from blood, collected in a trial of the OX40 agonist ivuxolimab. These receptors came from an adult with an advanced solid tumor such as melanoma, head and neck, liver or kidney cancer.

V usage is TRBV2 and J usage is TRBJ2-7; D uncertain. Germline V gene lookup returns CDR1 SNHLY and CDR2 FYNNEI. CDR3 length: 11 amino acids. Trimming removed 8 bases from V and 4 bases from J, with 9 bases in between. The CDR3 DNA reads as TGTGCCAGCCTAAATCGGTACGAGCAGTACTTC. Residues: CASLNRYEQYF.

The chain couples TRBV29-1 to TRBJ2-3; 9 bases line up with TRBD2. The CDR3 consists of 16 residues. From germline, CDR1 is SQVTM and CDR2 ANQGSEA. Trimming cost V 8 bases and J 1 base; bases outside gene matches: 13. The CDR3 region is CSSIAGEITGTDTQYF. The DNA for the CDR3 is TGCAGCTCGATAGCGGGAGAAATAACGGGCACAGATACGCAGTATTTT.

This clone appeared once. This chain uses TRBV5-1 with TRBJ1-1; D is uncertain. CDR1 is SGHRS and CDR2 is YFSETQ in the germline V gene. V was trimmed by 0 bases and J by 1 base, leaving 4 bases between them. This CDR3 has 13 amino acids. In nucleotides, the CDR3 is TGCGCCAGCAGCTTGGCCGCGAACACTGAAGCTTTCTTT. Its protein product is CASSLAANTEAFF.

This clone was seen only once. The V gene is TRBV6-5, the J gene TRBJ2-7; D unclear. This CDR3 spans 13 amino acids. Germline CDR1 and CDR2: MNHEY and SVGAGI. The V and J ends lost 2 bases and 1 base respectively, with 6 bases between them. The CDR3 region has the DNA TGTGCCAGCAGTTACGGCGATTCCTACGAGCAGTACTTC. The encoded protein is CASSYGDSYEQYF.

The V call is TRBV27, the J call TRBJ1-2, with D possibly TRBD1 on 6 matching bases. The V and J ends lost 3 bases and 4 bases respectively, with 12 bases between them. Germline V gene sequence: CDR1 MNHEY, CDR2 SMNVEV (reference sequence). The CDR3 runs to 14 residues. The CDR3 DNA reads TGTGCCAGCAGTTTGGAGGGGGGAGGCTATGGCTACACCTTC. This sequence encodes CASSLEGGGYGYTF.

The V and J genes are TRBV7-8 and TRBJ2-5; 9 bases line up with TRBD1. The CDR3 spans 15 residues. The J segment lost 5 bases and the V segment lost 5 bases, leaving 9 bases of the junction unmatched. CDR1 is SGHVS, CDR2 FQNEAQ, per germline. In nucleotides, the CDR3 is TGTGCCAGCAGCGACCAACAGGGGGCGGGGGAGACCCAGTACTTC. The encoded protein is CASSDQQGAGETQYF.

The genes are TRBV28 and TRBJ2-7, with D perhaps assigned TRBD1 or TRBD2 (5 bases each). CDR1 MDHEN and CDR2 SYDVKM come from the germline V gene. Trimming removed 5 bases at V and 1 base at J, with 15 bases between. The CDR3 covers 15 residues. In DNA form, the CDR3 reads TGTGCCAGCAGTCTCCGGGACGTAACGTCCTACGAGCAGTACTTC. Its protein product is CASSLRDVTSYEQYF.

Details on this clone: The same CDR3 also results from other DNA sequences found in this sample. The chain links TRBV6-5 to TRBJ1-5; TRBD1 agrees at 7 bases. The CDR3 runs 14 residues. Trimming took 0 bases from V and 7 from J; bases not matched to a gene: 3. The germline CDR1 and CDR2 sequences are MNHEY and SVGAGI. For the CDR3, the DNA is TGTGCCAGCAGTTACTCACCAGGGGGGCAGCCCCAGCATTTT. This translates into CASSYSPGGQPQHF.